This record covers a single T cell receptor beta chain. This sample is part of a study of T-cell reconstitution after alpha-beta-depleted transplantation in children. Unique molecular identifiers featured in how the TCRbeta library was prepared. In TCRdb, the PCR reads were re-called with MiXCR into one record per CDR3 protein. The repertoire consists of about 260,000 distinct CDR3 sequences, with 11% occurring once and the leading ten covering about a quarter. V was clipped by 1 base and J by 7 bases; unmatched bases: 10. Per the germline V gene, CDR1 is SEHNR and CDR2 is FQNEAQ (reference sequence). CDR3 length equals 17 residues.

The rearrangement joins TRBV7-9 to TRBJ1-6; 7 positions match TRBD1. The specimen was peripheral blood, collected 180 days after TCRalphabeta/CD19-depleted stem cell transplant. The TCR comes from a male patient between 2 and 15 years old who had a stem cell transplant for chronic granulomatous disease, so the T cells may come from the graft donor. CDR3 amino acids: CASSLGASPGGNSPLHF. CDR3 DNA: TGTGCCAGCAGCTTAGGAGCAAGCCCAGGGGGGAATTCACCCCTCCACTTT.